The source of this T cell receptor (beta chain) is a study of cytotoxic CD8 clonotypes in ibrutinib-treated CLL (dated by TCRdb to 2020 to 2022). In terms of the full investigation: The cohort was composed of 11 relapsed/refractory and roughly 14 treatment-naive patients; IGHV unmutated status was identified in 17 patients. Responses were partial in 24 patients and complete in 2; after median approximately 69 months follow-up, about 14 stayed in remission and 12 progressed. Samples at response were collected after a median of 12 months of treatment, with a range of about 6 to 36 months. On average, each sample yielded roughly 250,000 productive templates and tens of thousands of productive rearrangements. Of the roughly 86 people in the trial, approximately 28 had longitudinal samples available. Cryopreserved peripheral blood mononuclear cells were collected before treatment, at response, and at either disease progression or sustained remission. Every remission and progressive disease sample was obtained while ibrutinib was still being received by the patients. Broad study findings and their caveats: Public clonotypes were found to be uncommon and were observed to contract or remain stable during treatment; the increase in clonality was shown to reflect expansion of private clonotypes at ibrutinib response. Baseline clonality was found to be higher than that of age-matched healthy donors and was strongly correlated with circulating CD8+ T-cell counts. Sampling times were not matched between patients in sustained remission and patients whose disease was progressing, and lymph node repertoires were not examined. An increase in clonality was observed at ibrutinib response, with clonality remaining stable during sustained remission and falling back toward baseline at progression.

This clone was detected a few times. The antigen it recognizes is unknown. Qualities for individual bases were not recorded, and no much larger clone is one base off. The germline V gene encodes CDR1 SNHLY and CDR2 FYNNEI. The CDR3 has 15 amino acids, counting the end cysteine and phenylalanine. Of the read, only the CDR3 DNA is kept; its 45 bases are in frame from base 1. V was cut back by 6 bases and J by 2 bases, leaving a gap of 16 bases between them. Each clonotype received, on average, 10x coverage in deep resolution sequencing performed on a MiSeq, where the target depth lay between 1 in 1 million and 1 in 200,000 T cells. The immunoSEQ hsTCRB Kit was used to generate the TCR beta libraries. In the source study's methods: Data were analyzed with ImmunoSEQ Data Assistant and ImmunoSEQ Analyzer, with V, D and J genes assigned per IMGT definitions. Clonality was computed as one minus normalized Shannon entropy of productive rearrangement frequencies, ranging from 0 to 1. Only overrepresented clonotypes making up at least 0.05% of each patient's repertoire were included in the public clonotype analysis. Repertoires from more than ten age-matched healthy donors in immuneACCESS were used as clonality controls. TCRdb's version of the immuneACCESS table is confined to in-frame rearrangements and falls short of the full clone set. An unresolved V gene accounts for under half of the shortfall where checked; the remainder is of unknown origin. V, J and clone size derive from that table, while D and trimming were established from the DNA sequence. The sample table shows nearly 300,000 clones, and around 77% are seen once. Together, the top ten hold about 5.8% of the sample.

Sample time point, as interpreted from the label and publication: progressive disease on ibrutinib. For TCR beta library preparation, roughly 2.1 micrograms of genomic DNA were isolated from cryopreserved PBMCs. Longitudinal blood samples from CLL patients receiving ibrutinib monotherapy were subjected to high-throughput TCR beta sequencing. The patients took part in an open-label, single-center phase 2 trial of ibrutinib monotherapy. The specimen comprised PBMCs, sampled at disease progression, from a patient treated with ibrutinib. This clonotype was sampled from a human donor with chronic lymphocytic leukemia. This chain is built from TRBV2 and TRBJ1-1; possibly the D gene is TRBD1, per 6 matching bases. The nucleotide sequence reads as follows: TGTGCCAGCAGCCAACTTGGACAGTTAAACACTGAAGCTTTCTTT. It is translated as CASSQLGQLNTEAFF.